This T cell receptor (beta chain) came from a study of cytomegalovirus exposure and HLA in healthy donors. V lost 1 base, J lost 4 bases, and 6 bases stayed unmatched. The CDR3 runs 15 residues. The germline V gene encodes CDR1 MDHEN and CDR2 SYDVKM. In the PCR, 60 Vbeta and 13 Jbeta primers were used. Data came from immunoSEQ multiplex PCR; TCRdb stores just in-frame clones and leaves some out. The sample lists under 200,000 clones; over 70% were seen once. Healthy bone marrow donors made up the donor group. About this clone itself: The antigen remains undetermined.

Broader study findings: In terms of immune exposure information, only CMV serostatus was available. The authors enumerated around 150 TCR beta chains as linked to cytomegalovirus.

Sequenced input: PBMCs. The chain uses TRBV28 and TRBJ1-1, with 7 bases lining up with TRBD1. The clonotype comes from a female donor in good health and CMV-seronegative. DNA for the CDR3: TGTGCCAGCAGTTTATTAATTCAGGGGGGCACTGAAGCTTTCTTT. Translated, it gives CASSLLIQGGTEAFF.